The 20 T cell receptor beta chains given below trace back to one sample, sequenced in a study of OX40 agonist ivuxolimab in advanced cancers. Receptor libraries were prepared by the immunoSEQ multiplex PCR assay. TCRdb mirrors the immuneACCESS table, restricted to in-frame sequences. Some clones are absent from its copies; in checked studies, under half trace to an unresolved V gene, and the reason for the others is unknown. The sample table contains some 66,000 clones; only one count was recorded for roughly 91% of them. Together, the top ten hold 0.38% of the sample. The sample consisted of CD4+ or CD8+ T cells sorted from blood, taken in a trial of the OX40 agonist ivuxolimab. All receptors derive from an adult with an advanced solid tumor such as melanoma, head and neck, liver or kidney cancer.

This chain links TRBV27 with TRBJ1-6, with no clear D. Germline V gene data show CDR1 as MNHEY and CDR2 as SMNVEV (reference sequence). The CDR3 is 16 amino acids. V lost 0 bases, J lost 10 bases, and 16 bases lay in between. CDR3 sequence reads: CASSLSRGTGSSPLHF. The CDR3 DNA sequence: TGTGCCAGCAGTTTATCGCGGGGAACCGGGAGCTCACCCCTCCACTTT.

V and J are TRBV7-2 and TRBJ1-5, with D possibly TRBD1 on 5 matching bases. CDR3 length: 15 residues. The V and J ends lost 5 bases and 6 bases respectively, with 17 bases between them. CDR1 SGHTA and CDR2 FQGNSA come from the germline V gene. The CDR3 loop is CASSLGVGRSQPQHF. CDR3 DNA sequence: TGTGCCAGCAGCCTAGGGGTAGGGCGAAGTCAGCCCCAGCATTTT. Full variable domain (remainder filled in from reference TRBV7-2 and TRBJ1-5): GAGVSQSPSNKVTEKGKDVELRCDPISGHTALYWYRQSLGQGLEFLIYFQGNSAPDKSGLPSDRFSAERTGGSVSTLTIQRTQQEDSAVYLCASSLGVGRSQPQHFGDGTRLSIL.

The J gene is TRBJ2-1, the V gene TRBV11-1; 11 bases are shared with TRBD2. The CDR3 is made up of 15 amino acids. V was clipped by 6 bases and J by 4 bases; unmatched bases: 5. CDR1 is SGHAT and CDR2 is FQDESV in the germline V gene (reference sequence). The CDR3 DNA follows: TGTGCCAGCAGACTAGCGGGGGAACGGTACAATGAGCAGTTCTTC. Protein: CASRLAGERYNEQFF.

CDR3 bases: TGCAGCACGAAGCTAGCGGGGGGGGCGCCTGGGGAGACCCAGTACTTC. It is translated as CSTKLAGGAPGETQYF. V is TRBV29-1 and J is TRBJ2-5; 12 bases line up with TRBD2. V lost 8 bases to trimming and J lost 5 bases; unmatched junction nucleotides: 15. The CDR3 has 16 residues. Germline V gene sequence: CDR1 SQVTM, CDR2 ANQGSEA.

The chain is built from TRBV5-1 and TRBJ2-5, with D perhaps assigned TRBD1 or TRBD2 (6 bases each). The end of the DNA aligns better with TRBJ2-7, so the J call may be wrong. Germline values: CDR1 SGHRS, CDR2 YFSETQ. CDR3 length equals 14 residues. The CDR3 region is CASSGGLGPYEQYF. For the CDR3, the DNA is TGCGCCAGCAGCGGGGGGCTCGGGCCCTACGAGCAGTACTTC.

V usage is TRBV5-8 and J usage is TRBJ2-5, with a tentative D call TRBD2 (5 bases). Deletions cut 1 base from V and 5 bases from J, with 15 bases between. The CDR3 runs to 15 residues. Germline CDR1 and CDR2: SGHTS and YDEGEE. The CDR3 sequence is CASSLLGGFGETQYF. CDR3 sequence (DNA): TGTGCCAGCAGCTTGTTAGGCGGGTTTGGGGAGACCCAGTACTTC. Using reference TRBV5-8 and TRBJ2-5 for the parts outside the CDR3, the full variable domain is EAGVTQSPTHLIKTRGQQATLRCSPISGHTSVYWYQQALGLGLQFLLWYDEGEERNRGNFPPRFSGRQFPNYSSELNVNALELEDSALYLCASSLLGGFGETQYFGPGTRLLVL.

The chain joins TRBV6-5 to TRBJ1-2, with 10 bases aligning to TRBD1. Germline V CDR1 and CDR2: MNHEY, SVGAGI. The CDR3 extends over 15 amino acids. V dropped 0 bases and J dropped 6; count of bases not matched to a gene: 4. Written as DNA, the CDR3 is TGTGCCAGCAGTTACTCGACAGGGGGCGCCGATGGCTACACCTTC. Residues: CASSYSTGGADGYTF.

This chain joins TRBV6-6 and TRBJ1-1, with D uncertain. The CDR3 covers 13 residues. Germline V gene lookup returns CDR1 MNHNY and CDR2 SVGAGI (reference sequence). V lost 4 bases to trimming and J lost 1 base, with 7 bases between them. The CDR3 bases are TGTGCCAGCAGTTTTCAGTGGAACACTGAAGCTTTCTTT. Its protein product is CASSFQWNTEAFF.

The table lists this clone with a count of one. CDR3 sequence: CATQGPVNEQFF. The DNA of the CDR3 is TGTGCCACCCAGGGCCCAGTGAATGAGCAGTTCTTC. V and J are TRBV6-5 and TRBJ2-1; a weak D match, TRBD1 (5 bases). Per the germline V gene, CDR1 is MNHEY and CDR2 is SVGAGI. CDR3 length: 12 residues. V lost 10 bases and J lost 7, with 14 bases in between.

The CDR3 DNA reads as TGCGCCAGCAGTGACAGGGGAAGCAATCAGCCCCAGCATTTT. This gives the protein CASSDRGSNQPQHF. This rearrangement joins TRBV10-1 to TRBJ1-5; D might be TRBD1 (6 bases). The CDR3 has 14 amino acids. With 3 bases removed from V and 1 base from J, the gap between germline ends came to 7 bases. Per germline, CDR1 WNHNN and CDR2 SYGVQD (reference sequence).

In DNA, the CDR3 is TGCACCAGCAGCCAAGCGGCAGGCTCTGGAAACACCATATATTTT. Protein product: CTSSQAAGSGNTIYF. The genes are TRBV1 and TRBJ1-3; the table's D call TRBD1 went unverified against the DNA. TRBV1 is a recognized pseudogene. The CDR3 is 15 amino acids.

This chain uses TRBV30 with TRBJ1-6; 7 nucleotides align to TRBD1. The CDR3 has 14 amino acids. Trimming cost V 4 bases and J 6 bases; bases outside gene matches: 6. Germline V CDR1 and CDR2: GTSNPN, SVGIG (reference sequence). The CDR3 DNA reads as TGTGCCTGGAACAGGGGAGGGCCTAATTCACCCCTCCACTTT. As protein: CAWNRGGPNSPLHF.

This clone is a singleton in its sample. The chain recombines TRBV10-1 with TRBJ2-5, with D possibly being TRBD1 (6 bases). V was pared by 3 bases and J by 5 bases, with 16 bases between. Germline CDR1 WNHNN, CDR2 SYGVQD (reference sequence). The CDR3 has 15 amino acids. Here the CDR3 reads CASSDIRGQSETQYF. The CDR3 nucleotides are TGCGCCAGCAGTGATATTAGGGGACAATCTGAGACCCAGTACTTC.

The chain combines TRBV5-1 with TRBJ2-3, with D possibly matching TRBD2 (5 bases). V dropped 7 bases and J dropped 0 bases, with 21 bases sitting between them. The CDR3 sequence is 17 residues long. Germline CDR1 and CDR2: SGHRS and YFSETQ. The CDR3 loop is CASGRDGRRASTDTQYF. Written as DNA, the CDR3 is TGCGCCAGCGGACGTGACGGACGGCGGGCCAGCACAGATACGCAGTATTTT.

The chain has TRBV6-6 and TRBJ1-1; D unresolved. Per the germline V gene, CDR1 is MNHNY and CDR2 is SVGAGI (reference sequence). V shed 6 bases and J shed 6 bases, with 23 bases lying between them. The CDR3 totals 16 residues. CDR3 amino acids: CASSLPLVGGKSEAFF. DNA for the CDR3: TGTGCCAGCAGCCTGCCGTTAGTCGGTGGGAAGTCTGAAGCTTTCTTT.

This CDR3 reads CASSLRGIGEQFF. CDR3 in DNA: TGTGCCAGCAGCTTAAGGGGGATTGGTGAGCAGTTCTTC. The chain couples TRBV11-3 to TRBJ2-1, with D perhaps TRBD1 (6 bases). The V end lost 2 bases, the J end lost 9 bases, and 11 bases lay between the germline ends. The length of the CDR3 is 13 residues. Germline lookup yields CDR1 SGHNT and CDR2 YENEEA.

For this clone: Germline and junction disagree at one end, which may indicate a read error. The rearrangement links TRBV7-7 to TRBJ2-1; 9 bases are shared with TRBD2. Germline V gives CDR1 SSHAT, CDR2 FNYEAQ (reference sequence). The CDR3 sequence is 18 residues long. The CDR3 bases are TGTGCTAGCAGCTTAGGTCCTAGCGGGGCGAGCTCCTACAATGAGCAGTTCTTC. This sequence encodes CASSLGPSGASSYNEQFF. Variable domain in full (rest from reference TRBV7-7 and TRBJ2-1): GAGVSQSPRYKVTKRGQDVTLRCDPISSHATLYWYQQALGQGPEFLTYFNYEAQPDKSGLPSDRFSAERPEGSISTLTIQRTEQRDSAMYRCASSLGPSGASSYNEQFFGPGTRLTVL.

This clone was seen more than once but under ten times. The rearrangement joins TRBV4-3 to TRBJ2-7; tentative D call: TRBD1 (6 bases). CDR1 and CDR2 from the germline V gene are LGHNA and YSLEER. This CDR3 comprises 16 residues. Trimming removed 0 bases from V and 5 bases from J, with 17 bases in between. CDR3 sequence: CASSQDLQGFYDEQYF. The CDR3 region has the DNA TGCGCCAGCAGCCAAGATTTACAGGGCTTTTACGACGAGCAGTACTTC.

This clone was picked up a small number of times. The V gene is TRBV7-8, the J gene TRBJ1-5, with a weak D call TRBD1 (6 bases). V lost 5 bases to trimming and J lost 11 bases, with 22 bases between them. Germline CDR1 SGHVS, CDR2 FQNEAQ. This CDR3 comprises 15 residues. This CDR3 is CASSPRTPREGAQHF. The DNA for the CDR3 is TGTGCCAGCAGCCCGAGGACACCTCGTGAGGGGGCCCAGCATTTT.

The J gene is TRBJ2-5, the V gene TRBV19; TRBD2 might be the D (6 bases). Germline V gives CDR1 LNHDA, CDR2 SQIVND (reference sequence). CDR3 size: 15 residues. The ends were cut back, 1 base at V and 4 bases at J, with 13 bases in the middle. The CDR3 sequence is CASSIAQGGPETQYF. The CDR3 nucleotides read TGTGCCAGTAGTATAGCGCAGGGAGGCCCAGAGACCCAGTACTTC.